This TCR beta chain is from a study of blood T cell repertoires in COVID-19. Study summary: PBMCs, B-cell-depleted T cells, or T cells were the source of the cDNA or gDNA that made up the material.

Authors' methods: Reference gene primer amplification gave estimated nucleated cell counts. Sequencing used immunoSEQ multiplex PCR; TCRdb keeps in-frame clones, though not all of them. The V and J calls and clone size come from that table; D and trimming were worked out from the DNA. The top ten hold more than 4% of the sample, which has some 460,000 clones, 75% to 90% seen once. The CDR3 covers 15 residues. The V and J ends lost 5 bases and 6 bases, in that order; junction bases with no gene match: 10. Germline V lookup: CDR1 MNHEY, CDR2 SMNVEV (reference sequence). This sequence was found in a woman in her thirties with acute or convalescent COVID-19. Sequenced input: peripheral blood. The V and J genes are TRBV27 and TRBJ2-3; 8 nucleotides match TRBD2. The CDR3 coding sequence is TGTGCCAGCAGTCCCCAACTCGGGGGGGCGGATACGCAGTATTTT. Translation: CASSPQLGGADTQYF.